The source of this TCR beta chain is a study of cytomegalovirus exposure and HLA in healthy donors (dated by TCRdb to about 2017). As for the study more broadly: A later analysis indicated that the 95 to 150 validation repertoires were generated on the platform also employed for the 720 or so repertoires of the first cohort. The study aimed to test whether signatures of past pathogen exposure could be identified by cataloging public T cell receptors. Along with the roughly 700-subject first cohort, a separate validation cohort of over a hundred different subjects was used. To predict cytomegalovirus infection status, the study combined high-throughput TCR immunosequencing, statistical association of individual TCRs with disease status, and machine learning.

Trimming removed 0 bases from V and 0 bases from J, leaving 13 bases between the germline ends. Reading the germline V gene gives CDR1 SGDLS and CDR2 YYNGEE. Spanning cysteine to phenylalanine, the CDR3 consists of 18 amino acids. The entry retains the CDR3 DNA only, 54 bases that are in frame from base 1. What the authors observed across the whole study: In vitro tests confirmed that a few of the cytomegalovirus-associated TCR beta chains recognize cytomegalovirus antigens. The authors suggested that the approach could potentially be generalized to other disease states and immunological phenotypes. In both the original and validation cohorts, the classifier was reported to diagnose cytomegalovirus status with high specificity and sensitivity. Most TCR sequences were observed very rarely across donors, whereas some public TCRs were present in many individuals. A later analysis found that TCRs clustered in the first cohort also tended to co-occur in the roughly 120 validation repertoires, with 94% of cluster scores above 0. In the study, roughly 160 TCR beta chains were listed as associated with cytomegalovirus. All 120 or so repertoires were used to score co-occurrence in the validation cohort in a later analysis, because that analysis had no HLA typing for the cohort.

Turning to this clone: Its antigen specificity is not known. Base quality data are lacking; no much larger clone is found one base away.

Libraries came from the immunoSEQ multiplex PCR assay. The study's processing was this. A statistical classification framework was built to diagnose cytomegalovirus status from the catalog of TCR beta chain sequences. The clones in this table, taken by TCRdb from immuneACCESS, are in-frame only. Not every clone is retained; where verified, under half of the shortfall comes from an unresolved V gene, and the cause of the rest is unknown. Clonal size and the V and J genes are those of that table, whereas D and trimming came from the DNA. For this sample the table gives more than 45,000 clones, of which 89% were detected only once. 15% of the sample is in the top ten clones. The donors were included in the validation cohort of 100 to 150 subjects, a group kept apart from the approximately 670-subject first cohort.

The specimen was PBMCs. This clonotype was sampled from a young woman in good health and CMV-seronegative. Recombination linked TRBV9 to TRBJ2-6, with the D gene too uncertain to name. CDR3 reads: CASSVVPGSSSGANVLTF. The base sequence is TGTGCCAGCAGCGTAGTTCCGGGTTCGAGCTCTGGGGCCAACGTCCTGACTTTC. The CDR3, completed at both ends by the reference TRBV9 and TRBJ2-6 genes, gives the full variable domain DSGVTQTPKHLITATGQRVTLRCSPRSGDLSVYWYQQSLDQGLQFLIQYYNGEERAKGNILERFSAQQFPDLHSELNLSSLELGDSALYFCASSVVPGSSSGANVLTFGAGSRLTVL.